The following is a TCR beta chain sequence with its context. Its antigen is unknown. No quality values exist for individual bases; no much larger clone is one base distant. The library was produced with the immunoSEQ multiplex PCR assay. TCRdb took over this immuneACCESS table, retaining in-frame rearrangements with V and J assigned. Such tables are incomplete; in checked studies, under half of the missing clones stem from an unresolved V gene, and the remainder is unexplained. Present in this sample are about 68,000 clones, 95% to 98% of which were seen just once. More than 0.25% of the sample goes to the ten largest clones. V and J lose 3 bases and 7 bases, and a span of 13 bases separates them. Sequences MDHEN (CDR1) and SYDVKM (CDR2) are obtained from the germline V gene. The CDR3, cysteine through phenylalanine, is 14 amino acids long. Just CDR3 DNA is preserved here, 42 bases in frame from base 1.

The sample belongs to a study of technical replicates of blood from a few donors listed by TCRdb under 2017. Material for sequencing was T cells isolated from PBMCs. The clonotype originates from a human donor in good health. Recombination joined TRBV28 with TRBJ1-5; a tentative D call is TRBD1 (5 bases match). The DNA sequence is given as TGTGCCAGCAGTTTGGTCCGGGGGAAACAGCCCCAGCATTTT. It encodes CASSLVRGKQPQHF.